This TCR beta chain derives from a study of shared clonotypes between healthy human individuals. As to this clone: What it binds is not known.

Some clones are missing from TCRdb's copy, which holds only in-frame ones; the method was immunoSEQ multiplex PCR. The table has under 1 million clones, about 96% seen once. General observations from the study: What limited the represented genetic and exposure-history diversity was the small number of donors. Generally, estimated richness proved larger in naive subsets than it did in memory subsets.

Selected positively for CCR7 and CD45RO-negative, naive CD8 cells excluded terminally differentiated effector memory CD45RA+ cells. Healthy HIV-negative adults without recent acute infections or vaccinations served as donors. Every one of the donors was a Caucasian adult that lived in Nashville, Tennessee. The V end was cut by 4 bases, the J end by 1 base, with 7 bases between. The germline V gene encodes CDR1 MNHEY and CDR2 SMNVEV (reference sequence). This CDR3 has 14 amino acids. The sequence came from a man aged 30 to 39 in good health. The sequenced sample was naive CD8+ T cells sorted from blood. The V call is TRBV27, the J call TRBJ2-2; no definite D call. CDR3 coding DNA: TGTGCCAGCAGTTGGGAAAAGAACACCGGGGAGCTGTTTTTT. Residues: CASSWEKNTGELFF.